Below are 20 T cell receptor beta chains sequenced from a single sample in a study of chemoradiotherapy in HPV16-positive cancers. The data were produced by immunoSEQ multiplex PCR, yet TCRdb's version contains in-frame clones alone and is incomplete. The sample holds several thousand clones, roughly 80% seen once. Sample collection was performed from a patient who underwent chemoradiotherapy. The source is a human donor with HPV-associated anogenital cancer.

The rearrangement joins TRBV28 to TRBJ2-1; D unresolved. The CDR3 spans 13 residues. V lost 3 bases to trimming and J lost 9 bases, with 12 bases between them. CDR1 and CDR2 from the germline V gene are MDHEN and SYDVKM. In DNA form, the CDR3 reads TGTGCCAGCAGTTTGGCCCCCTTAGTTGAGCAGTTCTTC. It encodes CASSLAPLVEQFF.

J is TRBJ1-2 and V is TRBV5-6; 7 nucleotides match TRBD1. There are 14 residues in the CDR3. Germline assignment: CDR1 SGHDT and CDR2 YYEEEE. V was pared by 4 bases and J by 2 bases, with 5 bases of the junction left unmatched. The CDR3 sequence is CASSMTGPNYGYTF. CDR3 bases: TGTGCCAGCAGCATGACAGGGCCGAACTATGGCTACACCTTC.

The V gene is TRBV7-2, the J gene TRBJ2-5, with D unresolved. Germline-derived CDR1 and CDR2 are SGHTA and FQGNSA. V was shortened by 1 base and J by 7 bases, with 4 bases between the two germline ends. The CDR3 has 11 amino acids. CDR3 residues: CASSLGATQYF. In DNA form, the CDR3 reads TGTGCCAGCAGCTTAGGGGCGACCCAGTACTTC.

J is TRBJ1-2 and V is TRBV28, with D possibly TRBD1 on 5 matching bases. There are 11 residues in the CDR3. Germline CDR1 reads MDHEN; CDR2 reads SYDVKM. V gave up 8 bases and J gave up 3 bases, with 7 bases separating them. This chain's CDR3 is CASGTHYGYTF. In DNA form, the CDR3 reads TGTGCCAGCGGGACTCACTATGGCTACACCTTC.

The chain couples TRBV11-2 to TRBJ2-7; D may match TRBD1 or TRBD2 (5 bases each). The CDR3 is made up of 15 amino acids. V was pared by 5 bases and J by 0 bases, with 14 bases between. Germline V lookup: CDR1 SGHAT, CDR2 FQNNGV. This chain's CDR3 is CASSIGTQSSYEQYF. CDR3 in DNA: TGTGCCAGCAGCATAGGGACGCAGAGCTCCTACGAGCAGTACTTC.

The chain is built from TRBV19 and TRBJ1-2, with D possibly matching TRBD1 (6 bases). Looked up from germline, CDR1 is LNHDA and CDR2 is SQIVND (reference sequence). There are 15 residues in the CDR3. The ends were cut back, 4 bases at V and 4 bases at J, with 16 bases in the middle. CDR3 sequence reads: CASSSPGTMAYGYTF. The CDR3 DNA reads TGTGCCAGTAGTAGTCCCGGGACAATGGCCTATGGCTACACCTTC. Together with reference TRBV19 and TRBJ1-2, the CDR3 gives the full variable domain: DGGITQSPKYLFRKEGQNVTLSCEQNLNHDAMYWYRQDPGQGLRLIYYSQIVNDFQKGDIAEGYSVSREKKESFPLTVTSAQKNPTAFYLCASSSPGTMAYGYTFGSGTRLTVV.

The rearrangement uses TRBV7-3 and TRBJ2-2; maybe TRBD2 (6 bases). Germline loops: CDR1 SGHTA, CDR2 FQGTGA. CDR3 size: 14 residues. V dropped 2 bases and J dropped 4 bases, with 8 bases sitting between them. CDR3 amino acids: CASSLLGGTGELFF. The CDR3 region has the DNA TGTGCCAGCAGCTTACTGGGGGGCACCGGGGAGCTGTTTTTT.

V is TRBV6-5 and J is TRBJ1-6, with D tentatively TRBD1 (5 bases). Germline V gives CDR1 MNHEY, CDR2 SVGAGI. The CDR3 length is 15 residues. Trimming cost V 4 bases and J 6 bases, with 13 bases left between them. In DNA form, the CDR3 reads TGTGCCAGCAGTTCGCTTCAGGGACCTAATTCACCCCTCCACTTT. It translates to CASSSLQGPNSPLHF.

V is TRBV20-1 and J is TRBJ1-2; TRBD1 matches at 8 bases. The CDR3 totals 11 residues. Looked up from germline, CDR1 is DFQATT and CDR2 is SNEGSKA (reference sequence). V lost 2 bases and J lost 10; bases outside the gene matches: 3. The CDR3 sequence is CSARLQGAYTF. The CDR3 DNA follows: TGCAGTGCTAGACTCCAGGGGGCCTACACCTTC.

The rearrangement links TRBV6-7 to TRBJ2-7; D remains ambiguous. TRBV6-7 is an open reading frame whose function is uncertain. V lost 0 bases and J lost 0, with 9 bases in between. The CDR3 totals 15 residues. The CDR3 spells CASSYSGRFSYEQYF. Here the CDR3 DNA reads TGTGCCAGCAGTTACTCGGGCAGATTCTCCTACGAGCAGTACTTC.

This clone was observed a handful of times. V gene TRBV5-5 combines with J gene TRBJ1-5; possible D gene TRBD1, 6 bases. The CDR3 runs to 14 residues. Trimming removed 4 bases at V and 2 bases at J, with 10 bases between. Germline V gene sequence: CDR1 SGHKS, CDR2 YYEKEE (reference sequence). The CDR3 protein is CASSRGQRNQPQHF. CDR3 in DNA: TGTGCCAGCAGCCGCGGACAGCGCAATCAGCCCCAGCATTTT.

The rearrangement joins TRBV27 to TRBJ2-1, with TRBD1 as a possible D gene (6 bases). The CDR3 covers 17 residues. Trimming left V 3 bases short and J 7 bases short, with 22 bases between. The germline CDR1 and CDR2 sequences are MNHEY and SMNVEV (reference sequence). CDR3 region: CASSLGWGQGLRNEQFF. CDR3 DNA sequence: TGTGCCAGCAGTTTGGGCTGGGGGCAGGGATTAAGGAATGAGCAGTTCTTC.

This clone was observed a handful of times. The gene calls are TRBV19 and TRBJ1-3; D uncertain. The CDR3 extends over 15 amino acids. The V gene's germline CDR1 is LNHDA and CDR2 SQIVND (reference sequence). Between the trimmed V and J ends, which lost 5 bases and 2 bases, there was a span of 13 bases. The CDR3 region has the DNA TGTGCCAGTAGTTCTCGAAGCGCTGCTGGAAACACCATATATTTT. This encodes CASSSRSAAGNTIYF.

This clone was seen a few times. CDR3 amino acids: CASTASGTPTGEQYF. CDR3 nucleotides: TGTGCCAGCACCGCGTCCGGGACACCAACCGGGGAGCAGTACTTC. V is TRBV5-4 and J is TRBJ2-7, with D possibly being TRBD1 (6 bases). The CDR3 runs 15 residues. Germline loops: CDR1 SGHNT, CDR2 YYREEE (reference sequence). The V gene lost 6 bases and the J gene lost 7 bases, with 23 bases spanning the gap.

The chain employs TRBV30 and TRBJ2-5, with D hard to call. This CDR3 contains 12 residues. V was cut by 4 bases and J by 4 bases, with 10 bases left in between. Looked up from germline, CDR1 is GTSNPN and CDR2 is SVGIG (reference sequence). The CDR3 DNA is TGTGCCTGGACCACCGGCGGAGAGACCCAGTACTTC. Its protein is CAWTTGGETQYF.

The rearrangement joins TRBV11-1 to TRBJ2-7; TRBD1 matches at 9 bases. The germline gives CDR1 SGHAT, CDR2 FQDESV (reference sequence). The CDR3 consists of 12 residues. V was clipped by 6 bases and J by 4 bases; unmatched bases: 1. The CDR3 loop is CASRDRGYEQYF. In nucleotides, the CDR3 is TGTGCCAGCAGGGACAGGGGTTACGAGCAGTACTTC.

The chain carries TRBV19 and TRBJ2-2, with D uncertain. Trimming took off 4 bases at V and 0 bases at J, with 12 bases between the two ends. Germline V gene sequence: CDR1 LNHDA, CDR2 SQIVND (reference sequence). CDR3 length: 16 residues. The CDR3 DNA reads as TGTGCCAGTAGTAAATTTGAGACAACGAACACCGGGGAGCTGTTTTTT. Its protein product is CASSKFETTNTGELFF.

This clone has only a few counts. The chain combines TRBV28 with TRBJ1-6; 7 positions agree with TRBD1. The CDR3 is 14 amino acids. Looked up from germline, CDR1 is MDHEN and CDR2 is SYDVKM. The V and J ends lost 2 bases and 8 bases, in that order; junction bases with no gene match: 3. The CDR3 DNA reads TGTGCCAGCAGTTTAAACAGGGGATATTCACCCCTCCACTTT. It is translated as CASSLNRGYSPLHF.

The V call is TRBV6-4, the J call TRBJ2-2; TRBD1 matches 8 bases. This CDR3 region has 14 residues. Germline CDR1 MRHNA, CDR2 SNTAGT. V lost 8 bases, J lost 4 bases, and 6 bases stayed unmatched. CDR3 coding DNA: TGTGCCAGCGCTTTAACAGGGGGCACCGGGGAGCTGTTTTTT. Translated: CASALTGGTGELFF.

The chain uses TRBV4-1 and TRBJ2-7; 9 positions agree with TRBD1. Germline V gene lookup returns CDR1 MGHRA and CDR2 YSYEKL. With 1 base clipped from V and 2 bases from J, the junction kept 3 bases outside the gene matches. The CDR3 contains 15 residues. This chain's CDR3 is CASSQVGQGPYEQYF. The CDR3 nucleotides are TGCGCCAGCAGCCAAGTGGGACAGGGTCCCTACGAGCAGTACTTC.